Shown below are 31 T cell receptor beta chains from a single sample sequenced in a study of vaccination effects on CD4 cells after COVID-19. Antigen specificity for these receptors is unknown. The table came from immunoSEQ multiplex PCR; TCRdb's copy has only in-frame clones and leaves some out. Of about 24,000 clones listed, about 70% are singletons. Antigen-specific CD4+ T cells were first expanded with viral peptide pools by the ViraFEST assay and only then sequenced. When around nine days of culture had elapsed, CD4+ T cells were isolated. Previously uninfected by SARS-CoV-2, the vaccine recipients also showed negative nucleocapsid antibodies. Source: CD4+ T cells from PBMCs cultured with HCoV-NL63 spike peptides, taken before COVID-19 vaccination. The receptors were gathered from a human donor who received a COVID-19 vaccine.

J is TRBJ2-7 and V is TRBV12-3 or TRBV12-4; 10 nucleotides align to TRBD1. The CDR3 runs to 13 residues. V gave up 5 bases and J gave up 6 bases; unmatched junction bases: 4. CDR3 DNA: TGTGCCAGCAGTGGGGACAGGGGATTCGAGCAGTACTTC. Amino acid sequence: CASSGDRGFEQYF.

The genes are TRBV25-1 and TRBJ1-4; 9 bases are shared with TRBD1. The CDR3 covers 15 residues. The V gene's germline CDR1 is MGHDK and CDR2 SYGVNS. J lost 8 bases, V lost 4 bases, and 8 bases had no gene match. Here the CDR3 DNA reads TGTGCCAGCAGTGTCGGCGGGACAGGGAGCGAAAAACTGTTTTTT. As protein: CASSVGGTGSEKLFF.

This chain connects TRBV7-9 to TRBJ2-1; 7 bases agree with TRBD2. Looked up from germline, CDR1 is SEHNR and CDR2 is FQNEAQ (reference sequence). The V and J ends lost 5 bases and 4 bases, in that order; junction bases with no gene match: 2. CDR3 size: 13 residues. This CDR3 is CASSNSGYNEQFF. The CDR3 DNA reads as TGTGCCAGCAGCAATAGCGGGTACAATGAGCAGTTCTTC.

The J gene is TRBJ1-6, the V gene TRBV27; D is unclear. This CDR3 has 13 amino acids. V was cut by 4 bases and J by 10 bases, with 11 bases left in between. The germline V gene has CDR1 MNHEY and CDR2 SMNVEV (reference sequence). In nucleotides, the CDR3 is TGTGCCAGCAGTTCAGCTCTGCCATCACCCCTCCACTTT. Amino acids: CASSSALPSPLHF.

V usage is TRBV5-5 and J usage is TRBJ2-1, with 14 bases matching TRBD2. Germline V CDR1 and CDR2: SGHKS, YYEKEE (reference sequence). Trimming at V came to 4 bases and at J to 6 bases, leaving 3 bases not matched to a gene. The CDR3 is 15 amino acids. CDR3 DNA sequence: TGTGCCAGCAGCCTGGGACTAGCGGGAGCCAATGAGCAGTTCTTC. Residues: CASSLGLAGANEQFF.

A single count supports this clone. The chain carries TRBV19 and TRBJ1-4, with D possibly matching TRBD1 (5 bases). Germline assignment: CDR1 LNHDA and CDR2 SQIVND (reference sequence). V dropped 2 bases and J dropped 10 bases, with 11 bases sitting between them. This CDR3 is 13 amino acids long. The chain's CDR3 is CASSIWGLGKLFF. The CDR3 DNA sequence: TGTGCCAGTAGTATATGGGGACTAGGAAAACTGTTTTTT. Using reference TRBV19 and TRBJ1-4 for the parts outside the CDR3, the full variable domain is DGGITQSPKYLFRKEGQNVTLSCEQNLNHDAMYWYRQDPGQGLRLIYYSQIVNDFQKGDIAEGYSVSREKKESFPLTVTSAQKNPTAFYLCASSIWGLGKLFFGSGTQLSVL.

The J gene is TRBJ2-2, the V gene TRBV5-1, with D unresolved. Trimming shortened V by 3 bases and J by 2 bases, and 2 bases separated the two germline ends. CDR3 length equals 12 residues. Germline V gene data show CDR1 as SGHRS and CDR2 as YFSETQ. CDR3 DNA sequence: TGCGCCAGCAGCTCCAACACCGGGGAGCTGTTTTTT. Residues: CASSSNTGELFF.

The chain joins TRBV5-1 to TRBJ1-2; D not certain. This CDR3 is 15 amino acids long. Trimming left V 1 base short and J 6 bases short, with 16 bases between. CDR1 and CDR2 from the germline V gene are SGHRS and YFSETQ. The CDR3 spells CASSLFTQAGDGYTF. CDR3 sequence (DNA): TGCGCCAGCAGCTTGTTTACGCAAGCGGGAGATGGCTACACCTTC.

The CDR3 region is CASSRDRVLGQPQHF. CDR3 in DNA: TGTGCCAGCAGTAGGGACAGGGTATTAGGTCAGCCCCAGCATTTT. The chain joins TRBV2 to TRBJ1-5; 9 nucleotides line up with TRBD1. CDR3 length: 15 residues. Germline V gene data show CDR1 as SNHLY and CDR2 as FYNNEI. J lost 6 bases, V lost 5 bases, and 8 bases had no gene match.

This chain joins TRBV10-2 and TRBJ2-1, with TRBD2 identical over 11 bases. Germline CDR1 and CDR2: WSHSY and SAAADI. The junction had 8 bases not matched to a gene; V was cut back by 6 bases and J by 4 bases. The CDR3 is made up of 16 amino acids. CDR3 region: CASRPPGTSGYNEQFF. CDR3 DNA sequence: TGCGCCAGCAGACCCCCCGGGACTAGCGGTTACAATGAGCAGTTCTTC.

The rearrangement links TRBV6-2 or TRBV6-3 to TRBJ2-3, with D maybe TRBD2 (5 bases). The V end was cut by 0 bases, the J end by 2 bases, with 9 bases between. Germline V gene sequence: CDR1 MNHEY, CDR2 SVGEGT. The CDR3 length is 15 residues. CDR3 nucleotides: TGTGCCAGCAGTTACTCGTCGGGAAACACAGATACGCAGTATTTT. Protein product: CASSYSSGNTDTQYF.

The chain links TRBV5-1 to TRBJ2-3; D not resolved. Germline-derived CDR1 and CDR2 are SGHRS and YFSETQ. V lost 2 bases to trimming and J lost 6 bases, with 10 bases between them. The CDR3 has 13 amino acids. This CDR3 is CASSFFTGDTQYF. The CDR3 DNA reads TGCGCCAGCAGCTTCTTTACTGGGGATACGCAGTATTTT.

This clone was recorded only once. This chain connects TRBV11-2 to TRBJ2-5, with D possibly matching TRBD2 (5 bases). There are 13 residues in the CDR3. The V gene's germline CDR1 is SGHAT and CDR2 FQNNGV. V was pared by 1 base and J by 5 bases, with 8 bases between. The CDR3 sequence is CASSLARTETQYF. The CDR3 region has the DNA TGTGCCAGCAGCTTAGCCCGGACTGAGACCCAGTACTTC.

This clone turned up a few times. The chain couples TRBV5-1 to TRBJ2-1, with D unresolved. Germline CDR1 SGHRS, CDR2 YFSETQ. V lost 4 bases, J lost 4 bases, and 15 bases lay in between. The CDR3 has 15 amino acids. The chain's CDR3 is CASSRPTERYNEQFF. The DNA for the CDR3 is TGCGCCAGCAGCCGGCCTACCGAGAGATACAATGAGCAGTTCTTC.

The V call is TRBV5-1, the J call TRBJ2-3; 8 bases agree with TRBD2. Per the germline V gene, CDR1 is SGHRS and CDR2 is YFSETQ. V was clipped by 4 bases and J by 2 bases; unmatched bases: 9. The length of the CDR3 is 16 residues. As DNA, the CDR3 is TGCGCCAGCAGCCCGGGGGGCGGGGGGCCCACAGATACGCAGTATTTT. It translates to CASSPGGGGPTDTQYF. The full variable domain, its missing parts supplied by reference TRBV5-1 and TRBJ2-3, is KAGVTQTPRYLIKTRGQQVTLSCSPISGHRSVSWYQQTPGQGLQFLFEYFSETQRNKGNFPGRFSGRQFSNSRSEMNVSTLELGDSALYLCASSPGGGGPTDTQYFGPGTRLTVL.

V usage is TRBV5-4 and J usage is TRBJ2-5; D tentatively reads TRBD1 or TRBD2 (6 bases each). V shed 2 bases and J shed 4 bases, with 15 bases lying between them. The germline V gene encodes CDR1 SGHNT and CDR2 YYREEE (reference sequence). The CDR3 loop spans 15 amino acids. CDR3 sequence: CASSFFGPGAETQYF. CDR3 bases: TGTGCCAGCAGCTTTTTCGGTCCGGGGGCAGAGACCCAGTACTTC. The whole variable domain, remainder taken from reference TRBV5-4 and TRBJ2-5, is ETGVTQSPTHLIKTRGQQVTLRCSSQSGHNTVSWYQQALGQGPQFIFQYYREEENGRGNFPPRFSGLQFPNYSSELNVNALELDDSALYLCASSFFGPGAETQYFGPGTRLLVL.

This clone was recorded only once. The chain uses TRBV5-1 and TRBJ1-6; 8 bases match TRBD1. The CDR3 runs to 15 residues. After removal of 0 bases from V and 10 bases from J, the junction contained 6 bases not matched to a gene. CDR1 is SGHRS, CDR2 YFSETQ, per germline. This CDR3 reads CASSLGGTGRSPLHF. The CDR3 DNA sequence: TGCGCCAGCAGCTTGGGGGGGACAGGTAGATCACCCCTCCACTTT.

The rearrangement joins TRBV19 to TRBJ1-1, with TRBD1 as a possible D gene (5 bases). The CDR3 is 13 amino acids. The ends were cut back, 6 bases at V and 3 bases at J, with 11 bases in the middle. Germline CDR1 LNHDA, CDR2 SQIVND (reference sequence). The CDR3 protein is CASRNAGYTEAFF. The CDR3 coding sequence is TGTGCCAGTAGAAACGCAGGGTACACTGAAGCTTTCTTT.

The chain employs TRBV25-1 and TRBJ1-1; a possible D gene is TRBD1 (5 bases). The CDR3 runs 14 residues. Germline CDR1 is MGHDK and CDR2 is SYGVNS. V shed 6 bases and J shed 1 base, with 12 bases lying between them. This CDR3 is CASRKSQGNTEAFF. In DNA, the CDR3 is TGTGCCAGCAGAAAAAGTCAGGGGAACACTGAAGCTTTCTTT.

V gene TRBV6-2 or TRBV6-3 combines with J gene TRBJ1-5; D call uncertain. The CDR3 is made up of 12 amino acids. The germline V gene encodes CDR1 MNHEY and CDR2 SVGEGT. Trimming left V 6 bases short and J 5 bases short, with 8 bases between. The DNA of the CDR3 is TGTGCCAGCAGCGTCGGATATCAGCCCCAGCATTTT. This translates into CASSVGYQPQHF.

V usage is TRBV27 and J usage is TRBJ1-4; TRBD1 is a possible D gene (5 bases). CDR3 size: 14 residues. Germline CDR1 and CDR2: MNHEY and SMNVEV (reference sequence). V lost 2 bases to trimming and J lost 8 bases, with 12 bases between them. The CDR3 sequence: CASSLGGRREKLFF. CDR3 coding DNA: TGTGCCAGCAGTTTAGGGGGAAGGCGGGAAAAACTGTTTTTT. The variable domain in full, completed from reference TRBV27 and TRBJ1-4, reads EAQVTQNPRYLITVTGKKLTVTCSQNMNHEYMSWYRQDPGLGLRQIYYSMNVEVTDKGDVPEGYKVSRKEKRNFPLILESPSPNQTSLYFCASSLGGRREKLFFGSGTQLSVL.

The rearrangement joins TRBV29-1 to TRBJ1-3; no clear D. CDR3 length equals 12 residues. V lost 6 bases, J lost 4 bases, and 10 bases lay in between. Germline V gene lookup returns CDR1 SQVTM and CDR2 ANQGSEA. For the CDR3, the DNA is TGCAGCGTGGAGGGTTGGGGAAACACCATATATTTT. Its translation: CSVEGWGNTIYF.

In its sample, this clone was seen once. Here the CDR3 DNA reads TGTGCCAGCCGCCTACTAGCGGGGATCAATGAGCAGTTCTTC. It specifies CASRLLAGINEQFF. The chain carries TRBV2 and TRBJ2-1; 10 bases map to TRBD2. Germline trimming cut 8 bases from V and 6 bases from J; bases unmatched to any gene: 7. Germline CDR1 and CDR2: SNHLY and FYNNEI. The CDR3 sequence is 14 residues long.

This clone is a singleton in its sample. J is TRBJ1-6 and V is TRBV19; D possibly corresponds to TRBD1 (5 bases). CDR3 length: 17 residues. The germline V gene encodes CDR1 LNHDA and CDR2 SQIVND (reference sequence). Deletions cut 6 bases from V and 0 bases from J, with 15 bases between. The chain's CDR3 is CASSRVIGRSYNSPLHF. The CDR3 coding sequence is TGTGCCAGTAGCAGGGTTATAGGTCGCTCCTATAATTCACCCCTCCACTTT.

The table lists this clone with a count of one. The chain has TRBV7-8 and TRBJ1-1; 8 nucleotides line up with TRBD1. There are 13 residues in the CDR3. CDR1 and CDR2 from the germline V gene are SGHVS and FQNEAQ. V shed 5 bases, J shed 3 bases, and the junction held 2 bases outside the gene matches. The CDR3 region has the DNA TGTGCCAGCAGCCTACAGGGGGACACTGAAGCTTTCTTT. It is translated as CASSLQGDTEAFF.

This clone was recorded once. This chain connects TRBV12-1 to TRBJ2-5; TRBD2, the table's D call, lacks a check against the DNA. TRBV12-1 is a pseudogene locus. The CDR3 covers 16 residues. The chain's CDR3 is CASSFPRAGYGETQYF. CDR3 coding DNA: TGTGCCAGCAGCTTTCCTCGAGCGGGGTACGGGGAGACCCAGTACTTC.

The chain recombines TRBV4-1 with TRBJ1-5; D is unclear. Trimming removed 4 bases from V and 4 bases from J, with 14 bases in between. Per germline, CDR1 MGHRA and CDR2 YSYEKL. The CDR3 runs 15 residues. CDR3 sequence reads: CASSRSRSVNQPQHF. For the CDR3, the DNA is TGCGCCAGCAGCCGGTCAAGGTCGGTGAATCAGCCCCAGCATTTT.

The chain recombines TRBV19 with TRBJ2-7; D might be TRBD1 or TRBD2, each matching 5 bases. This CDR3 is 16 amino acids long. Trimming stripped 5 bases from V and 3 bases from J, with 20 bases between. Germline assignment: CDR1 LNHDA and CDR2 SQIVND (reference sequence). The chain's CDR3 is CASSGIAGTGNYEQYF. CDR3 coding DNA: TGTGCCAGTAGTGGGATAGCCGGGACCGGGAACTACGAGCAGTACTTC. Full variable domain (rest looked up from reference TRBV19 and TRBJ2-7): DGGITQSPKYLFRKEGQNVTLSCEQNLNHDAMYWYRQDPGQGLRLIYYSQIVNDFQKGDIAEGYSVSREKKESFPLTVTSAQKNPTAFYLCASSGIAGTGNYEQYFGPGTRLTVT.

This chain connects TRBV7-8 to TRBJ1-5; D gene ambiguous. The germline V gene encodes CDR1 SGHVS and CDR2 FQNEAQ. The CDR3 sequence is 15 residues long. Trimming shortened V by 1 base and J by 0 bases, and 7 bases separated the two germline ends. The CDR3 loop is CASSLGEYSNQPQHF. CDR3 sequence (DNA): TGTGCCAGCAGCTTAGGAGAGTATAGCAATCAGCCCCAGCATTTT.

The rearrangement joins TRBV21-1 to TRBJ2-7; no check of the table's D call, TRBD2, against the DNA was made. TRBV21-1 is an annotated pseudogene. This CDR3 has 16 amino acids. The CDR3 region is CASSKAGLAACYEQYF. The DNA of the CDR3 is TGTGCCAGCAGCAAAGCGGGACTAGCAGCCTGCTACGAGCAGTACTTC.

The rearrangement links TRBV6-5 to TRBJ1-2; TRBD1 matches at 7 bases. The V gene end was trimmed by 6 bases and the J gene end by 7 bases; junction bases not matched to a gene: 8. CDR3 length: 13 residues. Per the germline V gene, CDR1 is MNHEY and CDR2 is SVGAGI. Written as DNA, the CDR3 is TGTGCCAGCAGGGACAGGATTACTGGTGGCTACACCTTC. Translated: CASRDRITGGYTF.